Listed below are T cell receptor beta chains from one sample, sequenced in a study of control samples from healthy donors and cancer patients. TCRdb keeps only in-frame clones here, not all; method: immunoSEQ multiplex PCR. The table lists about 410,000 clones, about 93% of them singletons. Sequencing input: PBMCs. The receptors originated from a man aged 35 to 55 with head and neck cancer. The CDR3 runs from the conserved cysteine through the conserved F or W. Fields, in order: clone size, D gene, V gene, J gene, CDR3 protein, CDR3 DNA. The D gene is left open where the match is weak. Rows give clone size only sometimes, using once, few, many, or a class for an expanded clone.

-	-	TRBV28	TRBJ1-1	CASSFGGTEAFF	TGTGCCAGCAGTTTCGGGGGAACTGAAGCTTTCTTT
-	-	TRBV28	TRBJ2-7	CASSLLPFGWYF	TGTGCCAGCAGTTTATTACCCTTTGGGTGGTACTTC
once	-	TRBV19	TRBJ1-4	CASSTDMINEKLFF	TGTGCCAGTAGTACGGACATGATTAATGAAAAACTGTTTTTT
-	TRBD2	TRBV7-2	TRBJ2-7	CASSEARGAREQYF	TGTGCCAGCAGCGAAGCGCGGGGGGCGCGGGAGCAGTACTTC
-	-	TRBV4-2	TRBJ2-1	CASSQDLIKLLGYNEQFF	TGTGCCAGCAGCCAAGATTTAATTAAGCTTTTGGGCTACAATGAGCAGTTCTTC
-	-	TRBV3-1/TRBV3-2	TRBJ1-6	CASSQDSPVGNSPLHF	TGTGCCAGCAGCCAAGACTCACCTGTGGGCAATTCACCCCTCCACTTT
-	TRBD1	TRBV5-1	TRBJ2-2	CASSLPGGNTGELFF	TGCGCCAGCAGCTTGCCAGGGGGCAACACCGGGGAGCTGTTTTTT
-	-	TRBV14	TRBJ2-1	CASSQTSRRNEQFF	TGTGCCAGCAGCCAGACTTCTCGGCGCAATGAGCAGTTCTTC
-	TRBD2	TRBV29-1	TRBJ2-1	CSVSSGNYNEQFF	TGCAGCGTATCCAGCGGGAACTACAATGAGCAGTTCTTC
-	TRBD1	TRBV15	TRBJ2-2	CATSRTRQGAAVGELFF	TGTGCCACCAGCAGAACCCGACAGGGGGCGGCTGTCGGGGAGCTGTTTTTT
-	-	TRBV5-6	TRBJ1-4	CASSLLGATNEKLFF	TGTGCCAGCAGCTTGTTGGGAGCAACTAATGAAAAACTGTTTTTT
-	TRBD1	TRBV24-1	TRBJ2-2	CATSDSDRGKPNTGELFF	TGTGCCACCAGTGATTCGGACAGGGGGAAACCGAACACCGGGGAGCTGTTTTTT
-	-	TRBV2	TRBJ2-5	CASSYAGTLQETQYF	TGTGCCAGCAGTTATGCCGGGACCCTCCAAGAGACCCAGTACTTC
-	TRBD1	TRBV25-1	TRBJ2-7	CASSEAMTGGYEQYF	TGTGCCAGCAGTGAAGCTATGACAGGGGGCTACGAGCAGTACTTC
-	-	TRBV5-1	TRBJ2-7	CASSLGHEQYF	TGCGCCAGCAGCTTGGGTCACGAGCAGTACTTC
-	-	TRBV19	TRBJ1-2	CASSIGGFLMEYGYTF	TGTGCCAGTAGTATAGGCGGGTTTCTGATGGAGTATGGCTACACCTTC
few	TRBD1	TRBV7-2	TRBJ1-1	CASSRDRISTEAFF	TGTGCCAGCAGCCGGGACAGGATTTCCACTGAAGCTTTCTTT
-	TRBD2	TRBV7-9	TRBJ2-1	CASSWTSGGDFWDEQFF	TGTGCCAGCAGCTGGACTAGCGGGGGGGACTTCTGGGATGAGCAGTTCTTC
-	-	TRBV5-1	TRBJ2-3	CASSLGDGSTDTQYF	TGCGCCAGCAGCTTAGGGGACGGATCCACAGATACGCAGTATTTT
-	-	TRBV3-1/TRBV3-2	TRBJ1-6	CASSQDQRQSLGDSPLHF	TGTGCCAGCAGCCAAGATCAGAGACAGAGTTTGGGGGATTCACCCCTCCACTTT
-	-	TRBV27	TRBJ2-7	CASSLYSGYYEQYF	TGTGCCAGCAGTCTCTATTCCGGTTACTACGAGCAGTACTTC
-	TRBD1	TRBV19	TRBJ2-7	CASSTGLGRGPNEQYF	TGTGCCAGTAGTACTGGTCTGGGCAGGGGGCCAAACGAGCAGTACTTC
-	-	TRBV7-9	TRBJ2-1	CASSLGRDSNEQFF	TGTGCCAGCAGCTTAGGGCGGGATAGCAATGAGCAGTTCTTC
-	TRBD1	TRBV18	TRBJ1-2	CASSSLTGRDGYTF	TGTGCCAGCTCATCCCTGACAGGGAGGGATGGCTACACCTTC
-	-	TRBV19	TRBJ2-7	CASSSGLEQYF	TGTGCCAGTAGTTCCGGACTGGAGCAGTACTTC
-	-	TRBV5-6	TRBJ2-1	CASSFGQGMGNEQFF	TGTGCCAGCAGCTTCGGGCAGGGTATGGGCAATGAGCAGTTCTTC
-	TRBD1	TRBV13	TRBJ2-5	CASSPGQGETQYF	TGTGCCAGCAGCCCCGGACAGGGAGAGACCCAGTACTTC
-	-	TRBV4-1	TRBJ2-1	CASTDTGKYNEQFF	TGCGCCAGCACCGATACAGGGAAGTACAATGAGCAGTTCTTC
-	TRBD1	TRBV27	TRBJ2-2	CASSSGQVTTGELFF	TGTGCCAGCAGTTCCGGACAGGTCACCACCGGGGAGCTGTTTTTT
once	-	TRBV27	TRBJ2-5	CASSLFGEGATQYF	-
-	-	TRBV5-1	TRBJ2-1	CASSLGGSSSYNEQFF	TGCGCCAGCAGCTTGGGGGGGTCTAGCTCCTACAATGAGCAGTTCTTC
-	-	TRBV3-1/TRBV3-2	TRBJ1-1	CASSQVSTEAFF	TGTGCCAGCAGCCAAGTTAGCACTGAAGCTTTCTTT
-	-	TRBV2	TRBJ2-5	CASSEGSGSFQETQYF	TGTGCCAGCAGTGAGGGTAGCGGTTCCTTCCAAGAGACCCAGTACTTC
-	-	TRBV9	TRBJ1-6	CASSPTGPVNSPLHF	TGTGCCAGCAGCCCGACGGGACCGGTAAATTCACCCCTCCACTTT
-	-	TRBV9	TRBJ2-7	CASSVGEHNYEQYF	TGTGCCAGCAGCGTAGGGGAACATAACTACGAGCAGTACTTC
-	TRBD2	TRBV19	TRBJ2-1	CASSWGTPAGVEQFF	TGTGCCAGTAGTTGGGGGACCCCGGCGGGGGTTGAGCAGTTCTTC
many	TRBD1	TRBV2	TRBJ1-2	CASSRDRERGYTF	TGTGCCAGCAGTCGGGACAGGGAACGGGGCTACACCTTC
-	-	TRBV5-1	TRBJ1-1	CASTPREGRKNTEAFF	TGCGCCAGCACACCCCGAGAGGGGAGGAAAAACACTGAAGCTTTCTTT
once	-	TRBV27	TRBJ2-5	CASSFKGAQETQYF	TGTGCCAGCAGTTTTAAAGGGGCGCAAGAGACCCAGTACTTC
-	-	TRBV30	TRBJ1-3	CAWSVLGGQFSGNTIYF	TGTGCCTGGAGTGTTCTCGGGGGCCAATTCTCTGGAAACACCATATATTTT
-	TRBD2	TRBV24-1	TRBJ2-3	CATSDPGTSGGIGSSTDTQYF	TGTGCCACCAGTGATCCCGGGACTAGCGGGGGAATAGGTTCTAGCACAGATACGCAGTATTTT
-	-	TRBV5-4	TRBJ1-2	CASSDGLNYGYTF	TGTGCCAGCAGTGACGGTCTTAACTATGGCTACACCTTC
-	-	TRBV30	TRBJ1-1	CAWGKGMNTEAFF	TGTGCCTGGGGTAAGGGCATGAACACTGAAGCTTTCTTT
few	TRBD2	TRBV15	TRBJ2-2	CATSREPSGGTGELFF	TGTGCCACCAGCAGAGAGCCCAGCGGGGGTACCGGGGAGCTGTTTTTT
-	TRBD1	TRBV7-9	TRBJ2-1	CASSPSLGTGPYNEQFF	TGTGCCAGCAGCCCTAGTTTAGGGACAGGGCCCTACAATGAGCAGTTCTTC
-	-	TRBV18	TRBJ2-2	CASSPQFNLLAGELFF	TGTGCCAGCTCACCACAGTTTAACCTCCTCGCCGGGGAGCTGTTTTTT
-	-	TRBV20-1	TRBJ1-1	CSASENAGFLNTEAFF	TGCAGTGCTAGTGAGAACGCAGGGTTCCTGAACACTGAAGCTTTCTTT
-	-	TRBV2	TRBJ2-5	CASSERWRETQYF	TGTGCCAGCAGTGAAAGGTGGCGGGAGACCCAGTACTTC
few	-	TRBV30	TRBJ1-2	CAWSVRTIRYGYTF	TGTGCCTGGAGTGTACGGACAATAAGATATGGCTACACCTTC
once	TRBD2	TRBV9	TRBJ2-2	CASSGPTSGGTGELFF	TGTGCCAGCAGCGGCCCGACTAGCGGGGGTACCGGGGAGCTGTTTTTT
-	-	TRBV20-1	TRBJ2-7	CSASLLPGQSGDEQYF	TGCAGTGCTAGTCTATTACCGGGACAATCAGGGGACGAGCAGTACTTC